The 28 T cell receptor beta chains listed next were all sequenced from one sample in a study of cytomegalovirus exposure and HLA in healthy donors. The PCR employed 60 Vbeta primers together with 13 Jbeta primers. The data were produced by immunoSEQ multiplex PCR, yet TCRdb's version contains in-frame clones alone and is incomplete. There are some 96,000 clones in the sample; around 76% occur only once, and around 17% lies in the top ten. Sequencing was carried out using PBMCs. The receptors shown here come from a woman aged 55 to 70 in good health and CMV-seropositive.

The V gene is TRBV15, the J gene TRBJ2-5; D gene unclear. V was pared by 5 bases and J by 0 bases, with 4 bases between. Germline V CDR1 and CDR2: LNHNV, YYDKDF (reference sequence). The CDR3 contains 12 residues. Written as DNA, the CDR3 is TGTGCCACCAGCCTTAACCAAGAGACCCAGTACTTC. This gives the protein CATSLNQETQYF.

CDR3 region: CASSDASQPQHF. The CDR3 region has the DNA TGTGCCAGCAGTGATGCGAGTCAGCCCCAGCATTTT. This chain links TRBV2 with TRBJ1-5; D is ambiguous. CDR3 length: 12 residues. V lost 3 bases and J lost 6, with 6 bases in between. Looked up from germline, CDR1 is SNHLY and CDR2 is FYNNEI.

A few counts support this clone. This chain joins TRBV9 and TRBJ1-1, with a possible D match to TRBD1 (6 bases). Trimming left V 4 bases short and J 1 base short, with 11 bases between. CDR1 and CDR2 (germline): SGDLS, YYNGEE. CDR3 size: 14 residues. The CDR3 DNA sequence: TGTGCCAGCAGCCAGGGGCAGCAGAACACTGAAGCTTTCTTT. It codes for CASSQGQQNTEAFF.

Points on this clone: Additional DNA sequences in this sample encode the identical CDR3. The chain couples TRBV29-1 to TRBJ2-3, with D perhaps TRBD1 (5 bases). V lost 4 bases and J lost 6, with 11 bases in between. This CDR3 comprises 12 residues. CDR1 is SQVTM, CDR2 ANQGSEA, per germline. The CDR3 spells CSVGQGGDTQYF. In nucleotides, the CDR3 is TGCAGCGTTGGCCAGGGTGGGGATACGCAGTATTTT.

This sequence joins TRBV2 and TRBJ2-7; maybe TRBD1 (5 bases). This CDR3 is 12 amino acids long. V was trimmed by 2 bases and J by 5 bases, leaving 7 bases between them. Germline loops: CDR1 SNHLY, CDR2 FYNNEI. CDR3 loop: CASSENRNEQYF. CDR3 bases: TGTGCCAGCAGTGAAAACAGGAACGAGCAGTACTTC.

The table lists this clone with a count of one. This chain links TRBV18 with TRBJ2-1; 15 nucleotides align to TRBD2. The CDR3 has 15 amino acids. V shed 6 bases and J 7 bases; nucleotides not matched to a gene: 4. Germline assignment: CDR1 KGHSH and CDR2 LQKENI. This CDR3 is CASSPGLAGGNEQFF. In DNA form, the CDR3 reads TGTGCCAGCTCCCCCGGACTAGCGGGAGGGAATGAGCAGTTCTTC.

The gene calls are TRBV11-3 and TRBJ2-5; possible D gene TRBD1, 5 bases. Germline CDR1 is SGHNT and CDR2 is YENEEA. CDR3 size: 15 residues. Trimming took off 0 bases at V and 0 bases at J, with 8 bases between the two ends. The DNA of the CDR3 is TGTGCCAGCAGCTTAGATGCAGGGAACCAAGAGACCCAGTACTTC. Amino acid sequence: CASSLDAGNQETQYF.

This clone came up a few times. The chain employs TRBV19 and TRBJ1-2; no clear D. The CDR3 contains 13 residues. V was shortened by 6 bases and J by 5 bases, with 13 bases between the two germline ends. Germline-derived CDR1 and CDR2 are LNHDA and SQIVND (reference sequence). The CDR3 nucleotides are TGTGCCAGTAGGTTTGCAGATTTTTATGGCTACACCTTC. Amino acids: CASRFADFYGYTF.

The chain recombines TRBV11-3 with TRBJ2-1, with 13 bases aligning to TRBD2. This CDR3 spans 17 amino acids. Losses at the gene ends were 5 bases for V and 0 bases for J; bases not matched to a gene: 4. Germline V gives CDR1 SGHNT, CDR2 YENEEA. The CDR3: CASSPRTSGSSYNEQFF. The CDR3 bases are TGTGCCAGCAGCCCCAGGACTAGCGGGAGCTCCTACAATGAGCAGTTCTTC. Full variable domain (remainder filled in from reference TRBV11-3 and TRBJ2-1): EAGVVQSPRYKIIEKKQPVAFWCNPISGHNTLYWYLQNLGQGPELLIRYENEEAVDDSQLPKDRFSAERLKGVDSTLKIQPAELGDSAVYLCASSPRTSGSSYNEQFFGPGTRLTVL.

CDR3 loop: CAISLLAEPTDTQYF. CDR3 nucleotides: TGTGCCATCAGCCTACTAGCGGAGCCCACAGATACGCAGTATTTT. The V and J genes are TRBV10-3 and TRBJ2-3, with 8 bases aligning to TRBD2. The CDR3 loop spans 15 amino acids. CDR1 and CDR2 from the germline V gene are ENHRY and SYGVKD. Germline trimming cut 6 bases from V and 2 bases from J; bases unmatched to any gene: 7.

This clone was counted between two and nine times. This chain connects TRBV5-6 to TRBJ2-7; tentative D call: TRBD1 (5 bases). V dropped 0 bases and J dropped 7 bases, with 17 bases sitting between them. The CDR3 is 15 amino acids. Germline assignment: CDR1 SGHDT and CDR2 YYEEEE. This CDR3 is CASSLVAGRLREQYF. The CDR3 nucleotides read TGTGCCAGCAGCTTGGTGGCAGGGCGATTAAGGGAGCAGTACTTC.

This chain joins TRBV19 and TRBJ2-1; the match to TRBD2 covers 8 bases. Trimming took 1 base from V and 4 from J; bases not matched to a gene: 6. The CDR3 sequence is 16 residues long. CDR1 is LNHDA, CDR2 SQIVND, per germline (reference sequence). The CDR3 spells CASSIAGAGAYNEQFF. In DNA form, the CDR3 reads TGTGCCAGTAGTATAGCGGGAGCGGGAGCTTACAATGAGCAGTTCTTC.

CDR3 region: CASRPRPGLGSYEQYF. CDR3 sequence (DNA): TGCGCCAGCAGACCCCGCCCGGGACTAGGCTCCTACGAGCAGTACTTC. The V and J genes are TRBV4-1 and TRBJ2-7; the match to TRBD2 covers 8 bases. Per the germline V gene, CDR1 is MGHRA and CDR2 is YSYEKL. The CDR3 covers 16 residues. V shed 6 bases and J 0 bases; nucleotides not matched to a gene: 10.

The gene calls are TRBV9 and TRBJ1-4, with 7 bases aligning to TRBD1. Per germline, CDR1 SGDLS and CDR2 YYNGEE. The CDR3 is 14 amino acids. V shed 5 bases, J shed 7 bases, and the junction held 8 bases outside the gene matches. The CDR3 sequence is CASSDRDRGEKLFF. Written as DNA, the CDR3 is TGTGCCAGCAGTGACCGGGACAGAGGTGAAAAACTGTTTTTT. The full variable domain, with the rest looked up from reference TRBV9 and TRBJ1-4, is DSGVTQTPKHLITATGQRVTLRCSPRSGDLSVYWYQQSLDQGLQFLIQYYNGEERAKGNILERFSAQQFPDLHSELNLSSLELGDSALYFCASSDRDRGEKLFFGSGTQLSVL.

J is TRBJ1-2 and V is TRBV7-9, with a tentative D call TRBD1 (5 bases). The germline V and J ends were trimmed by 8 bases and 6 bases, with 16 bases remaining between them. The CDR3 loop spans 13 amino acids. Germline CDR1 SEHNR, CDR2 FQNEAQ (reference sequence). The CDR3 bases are TGTGCCAGCTTTCTTCGGGGGACGGATGGCTACACCTTC. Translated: CASFLRGTDGYTF.

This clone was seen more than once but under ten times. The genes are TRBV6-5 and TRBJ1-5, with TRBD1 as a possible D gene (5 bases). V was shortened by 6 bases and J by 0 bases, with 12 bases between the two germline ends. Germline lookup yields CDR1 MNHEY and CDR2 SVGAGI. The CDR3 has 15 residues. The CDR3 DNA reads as TGTGCCAGCAGCCTGTATAGGGGTAGCAATCAGCCCCAGCATTTT. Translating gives CASSLYRGSNQPQHF.

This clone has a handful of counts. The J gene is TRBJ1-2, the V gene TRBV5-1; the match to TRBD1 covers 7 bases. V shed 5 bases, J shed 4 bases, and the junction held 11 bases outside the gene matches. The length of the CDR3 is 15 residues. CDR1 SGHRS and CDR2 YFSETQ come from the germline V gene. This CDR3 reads CASSSTGTEIYGYTF. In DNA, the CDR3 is TGCGCCAGCAGTTCCACCGGGACAGAAATCTATGGCTACACCTTC.

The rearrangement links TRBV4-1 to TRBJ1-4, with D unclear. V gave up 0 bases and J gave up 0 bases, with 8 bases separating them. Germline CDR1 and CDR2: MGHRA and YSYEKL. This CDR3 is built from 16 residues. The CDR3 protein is CASSQESVATNEKLFF. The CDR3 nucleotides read TGCGCCAGCAGCCAAGAAAGTGTAGCAACTAATGAAAAACTGTTTTTT.

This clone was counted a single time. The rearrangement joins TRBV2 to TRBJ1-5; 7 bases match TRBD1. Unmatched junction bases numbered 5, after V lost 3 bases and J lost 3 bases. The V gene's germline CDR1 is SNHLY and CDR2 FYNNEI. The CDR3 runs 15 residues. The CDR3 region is CASSEGTDYNQPQHF. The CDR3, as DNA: TGTGCCAGCAGTGAGGGGACAGACTACAATCAGCCCCAGCATTTT.

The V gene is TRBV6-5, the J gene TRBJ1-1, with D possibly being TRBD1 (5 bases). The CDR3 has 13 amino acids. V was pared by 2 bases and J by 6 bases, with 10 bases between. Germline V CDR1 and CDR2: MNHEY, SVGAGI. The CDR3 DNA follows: TGTGCCAGCAGTTACAGTCCCAGGGCTGAAGCTTTCTTT. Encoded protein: CASSYSPRAEAFF.

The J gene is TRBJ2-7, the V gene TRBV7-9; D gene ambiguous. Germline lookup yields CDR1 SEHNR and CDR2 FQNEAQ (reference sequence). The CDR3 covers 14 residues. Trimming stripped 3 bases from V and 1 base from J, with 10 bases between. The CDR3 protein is CASSLMRNSYEQYF. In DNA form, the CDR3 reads TGTGCCAGCAGCTTGATGCGGAATTCCTACGAGCAGTACTTC.

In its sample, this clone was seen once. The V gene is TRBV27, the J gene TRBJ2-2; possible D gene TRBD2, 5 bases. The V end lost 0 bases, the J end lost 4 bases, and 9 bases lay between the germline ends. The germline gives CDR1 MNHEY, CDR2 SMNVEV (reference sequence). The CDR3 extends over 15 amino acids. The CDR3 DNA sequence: TGTGCCAGCAGTTTATCTTACGGGGTCACCGGGGAGCTGTTTTTT. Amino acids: CASSLSYGVTGELFF.

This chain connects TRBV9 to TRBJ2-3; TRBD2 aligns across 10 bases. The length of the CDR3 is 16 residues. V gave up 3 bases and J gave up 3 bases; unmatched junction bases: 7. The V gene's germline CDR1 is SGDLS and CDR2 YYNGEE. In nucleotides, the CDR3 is TGTGCCAGCAGCGCCTTAGCGGGAGGAAGGACAGATACGCAGTATTTT. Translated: CASSALAGGRTDTQYF. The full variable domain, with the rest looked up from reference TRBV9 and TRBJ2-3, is DSGVTQTPKHLITATGQRVTLRCSPRSGDLSVYWYQQSLDQGLQFLIQYYNGEERAKGNILERFSAQQFPDLHSELNLSSLELGDSALYFCASSALAGGRTDTQYFGPGTRLTVL.

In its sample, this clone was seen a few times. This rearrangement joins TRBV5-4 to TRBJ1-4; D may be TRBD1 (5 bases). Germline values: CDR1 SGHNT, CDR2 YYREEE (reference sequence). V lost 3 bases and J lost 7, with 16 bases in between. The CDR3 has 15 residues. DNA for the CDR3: TGTGCCAGCAGCTCGGGCGGGACCTCCAGTGAAAAACTGTTTTTT. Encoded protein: CASSSGGTSSEKLFF.

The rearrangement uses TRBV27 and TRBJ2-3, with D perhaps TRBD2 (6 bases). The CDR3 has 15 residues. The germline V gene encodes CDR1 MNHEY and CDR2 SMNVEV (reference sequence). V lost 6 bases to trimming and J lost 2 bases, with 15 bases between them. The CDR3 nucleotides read TGTGCCAGCAGGGCGGGAACCTTTGACACAGATACGCAGTATTTT. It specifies CASRAGTFDTDTQYF.

Written as DNA, the CDR3 is TGTGCCAGCAGGGACTTCTCCTACAATGAGCAGTTCTTC. Translation gives CASRDFSYNEQFF. The chain employs TRBV2 and TRBJ2-1; a weak D match, TRBD2 (5 bases). Germline lookup yields CDR1 SNHLY and CDR2 FYNNEI. The CDR3 has 13 residues. The V end lost 6 bases, the J end lost 0 bases, and 6 bases lay between the germline ends.

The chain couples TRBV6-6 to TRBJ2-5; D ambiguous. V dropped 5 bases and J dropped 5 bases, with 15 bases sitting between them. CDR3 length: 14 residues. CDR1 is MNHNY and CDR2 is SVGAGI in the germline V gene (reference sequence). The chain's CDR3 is CASSPLRSGETQYF. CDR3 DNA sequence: TGTGCCAGCAGTCCCCTCAGGTCCGGCGAGACCCAGTACTTC.

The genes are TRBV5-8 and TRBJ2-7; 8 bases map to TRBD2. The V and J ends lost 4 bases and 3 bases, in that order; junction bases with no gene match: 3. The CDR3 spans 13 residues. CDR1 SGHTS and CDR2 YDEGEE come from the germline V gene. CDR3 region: CASSMGLVYEQYF. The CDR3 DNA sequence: TGTGCCAGCAGCATGGGACTAGTCTACGAGCAGTACTTC.